The 19 T cell receptor beta chains reported below all come from one sample, sequenced in a study of blood T cell repertoires in COVID-19. TCRdb's table, derived via immunoSEQ multiplex PCR, lists solely in-frame clones and lacks some. The repertoire holds 310,000 or so clones, with roughly nine tenths as singletons. Input material: peripheral blood. These receptors all come from a woman between 45 and 60 years old who had recovered from COVID-19.

CDR3 region: CSVERQGYGYTF. The CDR3, as DNA: TGCAGCGTTGAGCGACAGGGTTATGGCTACACCTTC. The chain has TRBV29-1 and TRBJ1-2; 7 positions agree with TRBD1. The trim removed 3 bases at V and 5 bases at J, leaving 3 bases unmatched. CDR1 is SQVTM and CDR2 is ANQGSEA in the germline V gene. The CDR3 covers 12 residues.

This sequence joins TRBV5-1 and TRBJ1-5, with a weak D call TRBD1 (5 bases). Between the trimmed V and J ends, which lost 0 bases and 4 bases, there was a span of 8 bases. CDR1 and CDR2 (germline): SGHRS, YFSETQ. There are 14 residues in the CDR3. CDR3 residues: CASSLGQPNQPQHF. Written as DNA, the CDR3 is TGCGCCAGCAGCTTGGGACAGCCAAATCAGCCCCAGCATTTT.

V is TRBV7-9 and J is TRBJ2-3; 7 bases align to TRBD1. This CDR3 contains 14 residues. Unmatched junction bases numbered 7, after V lost 5 bases and J lost 5 bases. Germline-derived CDR1 and CDR2 are SEHNR and FQNEAQ (reference sequence). The CDR3 sequence: CASSEGQVGDTQYF. The CDR3 nucleotides are TGTGCCAGCAGCGAAGGACAGGTCGGAGATACGCAGTATTTT.

J is TRBJ2-5 and V is TRBV5-6; D is unresolved. The CDR3 has 14 residues. Per germline, CDR1 SGHDT and CDR2 YYEEEE. Trimming took 3 bases from V and 5 from J, leaving 14 bases between them. The CDR3 here is CASSSLLSSETQYF. As DNA, the CDR3 is TGTGCCAGCAGCTCGCTACTATCGAGTGAGACCCAGTACTTC.

In its sample, this clone was seen a few times. V and J are TRBV6-6 and TRBJ1-1; the D is unclear. Germline V gene data show CDR1 as MNHNY and CDR2 as SVGAGI (reference sequence). This CDR3 is built from 14 residues. Trimming pared 8 bases from V and 5 bases from J, leaving 18 bases between. The CDR3 reads CASAGSGAGTEAFF. For the CDR3, the DNA is TGTGCCAGCGCGGGATCGGGCGCCGGGACTGAAGCTTTCTTT.

This rearrangement joins TRBV2 to TRBJ1-4; 7 positions match TRBD1. The CDR3 has 13 residues. Germline V gives CDR1 SNHLY, CDR2 FYNNEI. Unmatched junction bases numbered 6, after V lost 6 bases and J lost 8 bases. As DNA, the CDR3 is TGTGCCAGCAGGGTAGGACAGGTGGAAAAACTGTTTTTT. Translating gives CASRVGQVEKLFF.

The chain carries TRBV25-1 and TRBJ1-2; 10 positions match TRBD1. Germline V gene sequence: CDR1 MGHDK, CDR2 SYGVNS. The V and J ends lost 4 bases and 3 bases, in that order; junction bases with no gene match: 5. The CDR3 is 15 residues long. CDR3 residues: CASSAIGTGDYGYTF. The CDR3 bases are TGTGCCAGCAGTGCTATCGGGACAGGGGACTATGGCTACACCTTC.

The chain joins TRBV18 to TRBJ2-7; the D gene is possibly TRBD2 (5 bases). The CDR3 extends over 13 amino acids. In germline, CDR1 is KGHSH, CDR2 LQKENI. Trimming left V 6 bases short and J 2 bases short, with 11 bases between. The CDR3 loop reads CASSLLETYEQYF. In DNA form, the CDR3 reads TGTGCCAGCTCGTTACTAGAGACCTACGAGCAGTACTTC.

This chain uses TRBV12-5 with TRBJ1-5; no firm D call. Trimming stripped 1 base from V and 0 bases from J, with 10 bases between. Germline V gene sequence: CDR1 LGHNT, CDR2 FRNRAP. This CDR3 spans 16 amino acids. The CDR3 nucleotides are TGTGCTAGTGGTTTGGGGAGTATGGGTAGCAATCAGCCCCAGCATTTT. Its translation is CASGLGSMGSNQPQHF. Using reference TRBV12-5 and TRBJ1-5 for the parts outside the CDR3, the full variable domain is DARVTQTPRHKVTEMGQEVTMRCQPILGHNTVFWYRQTMMQGLELLAYFRNRAPLDDSGMPKDRFSAEMPDATLATLKIQPSEPRDSAVYFCASGLGSMGSNQPQHFGDGTRLSIL.

This clone was counted between two and nine times. The gene calls are TRBV7-4 and TRBJ1-5; TRBD1 matches 9 bases. Per germline, CDR1 SGHVT and CDR2 SQSDAQ. CDR3 length: 16 residues. V was pared by 3 bases and J by 3 bases, with 6 bases of the junction left unmatched. The CDR3 here is CASSLGQGEVNQPQHF. CDR3 sequence (DNA): TGTGCCAGCAGCTTGGGACAGGGTGAGGTCAATCAGCCCCAGCATTTT.

The rearrangement uses TRBV4-3 and TRBJ2-1, with 8 nucleotides matching TRBD2. The CDR3 extends over 14 amino acids. CDR1 and CDR2 from the germline V gene are LGHNA and YSLEER. V shed 0 bases and J 15 bases; nucleotides not matched to a gene: 10. The CDR3 nucleotides are TGCGCCAGCAGCCAAGATACTAGCGGATGGAAGCGGTTCTTC. Amino acid sequence: CASSQDTSGWKRFF.

The chain uses TRBV4-2 and TRBJ2-1; 10 bases map to TRBD1. Germline CDR1 LGHNA, CDR2 YNFKEQ. CDR3 length: 14 amino acids. With 4 bases clipped from V and 9 bases from J, the junction kept 6 bases outside the gene matches. DNA of the CDR3: TGTGCCAGCAGCCCCCGGGACAGGGGTCCTGAGCAGTTCTTC. This encodes CASSPRDRGPEQFF.

V usage is TRBV24-1 and J usage is TRBJ1-2; 7 bases are a match to TRBD1. V lost 1 base to trimming and J lost 5 bases; unmatched junction nucleotides: 3. The CDR3 runs to 14 residues. Looked up from germline, CDR1 is KGHDR and CDR2 is SFDVKD. The CDR3 DNA follows: TGTGCCACCAGTGATTTTAGGACAGGTTATGGCTACACCTTC. It specifies CATSDFRTGYGYTF.

The chain carries TRBV4-1 and TRBJ2-6; D call uncertain. The CDR3 sequence is 12 residues long. Trimming stripped 8 bases from V and 2 bases from J, with 4 bases between. Germline-derived CDR1 and CDR2 are MGHRA and YSYEKL. The CDR3 spells CASATGANVLTF. DNA for the CDR3: TGCGCCAGCGCTACTGGGGCCAACGTCCTGACTTTC.

The chain joins TRBV25-1 to TRBJ1-4; TRBD1 might be the D (5 bases). CDR1 is MGHDK, CDR2 SYGVNS, per germline. Trimming left V 5 bases short and J 0 bases short, with 13 bases between. The CDR3 sequence is 16 residues long. CDR3 protein: CASSKILTATNEKLFF. The CDR3 bases are TGTGCCAGCAGTAAAATCCTGACAGCAACTAATGAAAAACTGTTTTTT. Supplemented by reference TRBV25-1 and TRBJ1-4, the full variable domain reads EADIYQTPRYLVIGTGKKITLECSQTMGHDKMYWYQQDPGMELHLIHYSYGVNSTEKGDLSSESTVSRIRTEHFPLTLESARPSHTSQYLCASSKILTATNEKLFFGSGTQLSVL.

The chain employs TRBV6-2 or TRBV6-3 and TRBJ1-2; D is ambiguous. V lost 2 bases, J lost 7 bases, and 11 bases lay in between. The CDR3 length is 13 residues. Germline V gene lookup returns CDR1 MNHEY and CDR2 SVGEGT. CDR3 in amino acids: CASSYGLMVGYTF. The CDR3 coding sequence is TGTGCCAGCAGTTACGGACTCATGGTTGGCTACACCTTC.

V gene TRBV7-2 combines with J gene TRBJ1-2; 10 bases are a match to TRBD1. CDR3 length equals 18 residues. The trim removed 4 bases at V and 0 bases at J, leaving 11 bases unmatched. Per germline, CDR1 SGHTA and CDR2 FQGNSA. CDR3 residues: CASSSLRGQGISNYGYTF. The CDR3 DNA reads TGTGCCAGCAGCTCGCTTCGGGGACAGGGGATCTCTAACTATGGCTACACCTTC.

This clone appeared a single time. The rearrangement joins TRBV10-3 to TRBJ1-5, with D tentatively TRBD1 (5 bases). V was cut by 4 bases and J by 5 bases, with 12 bases left in between. Germline V gene data show CDR1 as ENHRY and CDR2 as SYGVKD. The length of the CDR3 is 14 residues. CDR3 DNA: TGTGCCATCAGTGGCCGCGGGGGGGATCAGCCCCAGCATTTT. Translation: CAISGRGGDQPQHF.

In its sample, this clone was seen once. This chain connects TRBV7-3 to TRBJ2-1, with a possible D match to TRBD2 (6 bases). V lost 5 bases and J 3 bases, leaving 14 bases between the germline ends. CDR1 and CDR2 (germline): SGHTA, FQGTGA. The CDR3 is made up of 15 amino acids. CDR3 bases: TGTGCCAGCAGCCCCCTGGCGGGGAGCTACAATGAGCAGTTCTTC. It yields the protein CASSPLAGSYNEQFF.